The clone carrying this T cell receptor (beta chain) was counted between two and nine times. Its antigen is not identified. Only Caucasian adults living in Nashville, Tennessee made up the donor group. This specimen belongs to a study of shared clonotypes between healthy human individuals. Sequencing was at deep level. Libraries were prepared by immunoSEQ multiplex PCR; TCRdb keeps only in-frame clonotypes and omits some of them. The sample has about 2.3 million clones, approximately 93% seen once. Points from the study as a whole: It was the non-shared clonotypes that had lower generation probabilities than clonotypes shared by all four donors.

Sequenced input: naive CD4+ T cells from PBMCs. Subset of the sample: CD45RA+ positively selected. The clonotype originates from a young man in good health. Some clones in this sample may be carry-over from other donors' samples.

CDR3 DNA: TGTGCCAGCAGTGAAGCGTCTTGGGGGGGCGTCCAGCCCCAGCATTTT. It is translated as CASSEASWGGVQPQHF. This rearrangement joins TRBV2 to TRBJ1-5, with a tentative D call TRBD1 (6 bases). V lost 0 bases, J lost 7 bases, and 16 bases lay in between. The germline V gene has CDR1 SNHLY and CDR2 FYNNEI. This CDR3 spans 16 amino acids.